These 12 T cell receptor beta chains were all obtained from the same sample, sequenced in a study of cytomegalovirus exposure and HLA in healthy donors. It was with 60 Vbeta and 13 Jbeta primers that the PCR ran. Sequenced by immunoSEQ multiplex PCR; TCRdb stores in-frame clones only, minus some. The data show 55,000 to 85,000 clones, with 86% seen just once and 1.5% to 2% held by the top ten. Specimen: PBMCs. The receptors here all came from a woman younger than 45 in good health and CMV-seronegative.

The DNA of the CDR3 is TGTGCCAGCTCACCCATGCTTGTTACAGGGGGCCTTTACGAGCAGTACTTC. As protein: CASSPMLVTGGLYEQYF. J is TRBJ2-7 and V is TRBV18; 9 bases are a match to TRBD1. The CDR3 loop spans 17 amino acids. Trimming cost V 3 bases and J 4 bases; bases outside gene matches: 13. The germline gives CDR1 KGHSH, CDR2 LQKENI.

The chain employs TRBV27 and TRBJ1-2, with 8 bases fitting TRBD1. This CDR3 is 15 amino acids long. The V gene's germline CDR1 is MNHEY and CDR2 SMNVEV (reference sequence). After removal of 0 bases from V and 5 bases from J, the junction contained 5 bases not matched to a gene. The chain's CDR3 is CASSLSETGVYGYTF. The CDR3, as DNA: TGTGCCAGCAGTTTATCCGAGACAGGGGTTTATGGCTACACCTTC.

This chain links TRBV5-8 with TRBJ1-4; TRBD1 might be the D (5 bases). This CDR3 has 16 amino acids. Germline-derived CDR1 and CDR2 are SGHTS and YDEGEE. The V end lost 4 bases, the J end lost 7 bases, and 20 bases lay between the germline ends. The CDR3 DNA follows: TGTGCCAGCAGCCCGGCCCGTACAGGTCGAGTTGAAAAACTGTTTTTT. Translation gives CASSPARTGRVEKLFF.

The J gene is TRBJ1-5, the V gene TRBV19, with D possibly being TRBD1 (6 bases). Germline V CDR1 and CDR2: LNHDA, SQIVND (reference sequence). The V end was cut by 7 bases, the J end by 2 bases, with 15 bases between. This CDR3 comprises 15 residues. The DNA for the CDR3 is TGTGCCAGTAACCGGGGGGGGCAGGGCAATCAGCCCCAGCATTTT. Protein product: CASNRGGQGNQPQHF.

The V gene is TRBV9, the J gene TRBJ2-1; 7 positions match TRBD2. The germline CDR1 and CDR2 sequences are SGDLS and YYNGEE. The CDR3 is made up of 15 amino acids. Trimming took 3 bases from V and 1 from J; bases not matched to a gene: 4. The CDR3 here is CASSGTSMSYNEQFF. As DNA, the CDR3 is TGTGCCAGCAGCGGGACTAGTATGTCCTACAATGAGCAGTTCTTC.

The chain carries TRBV11-3 and TRBJ2-1; TRBD2 aligns across 7 bases. This CDR3 has 15 residues. The germline gives CDR1 SGHNT, CDR2 YENEEA. Germline trimming cut 5 bases from V and 6 bases from J; bases unmatched to any gene: 10. CDR3 protein: CASSAGRTSVNEQFF. CDR3 sequence (DNA): TGTGCCAGCAGCGCAGGCCGTACTAGCGTCAATGAGCAGTTCTTC.

This chain connects TRBV5-5 to TRBJ1-5; possibly TRBD1 for D (6 bases). CDR1 and CDR2 (germline): SGHKS, YYEKEE (reference sequence). V was clipped by 4 bases and J by 3 bases, with 14 bases between them. The CDR3 is 15 residues long. CDR3 protein: CASSPRGQNNQPQHF. The CDR3 DNA sequence: TGTGCCAGCAGCCCGCGGGGGCAGAACAATCAGCCCCAGCATTTT. Complete variable domain (other parts from reference TRBV5-5 and TRBJ1-5): DAGVTQSPTHLIKTRGQQVTLRCSPISGHKSVSWYQQVLGQGPQFIFQYYEKEERGRGNFPDRFSARQFPNYSSELNVNALLLGDSALYLCASSPRGQNNQPQHFGDGTRLSIL.

The chain couples TRBV11-3 to TRBJ2-3; 7 nucleotides align to TRBD2. The CDR3 consists of 12 residues. CDR1 and CDR2 from the germline V gene are SGHNT and YENEEA. V was pared by 5 bases and J by 8 bases, with 4 bases of the junction left unmatched. The CDR3 sequence is CASSNGGVTQYF. The CDR3 DNA reads as TGTGCCAGCAGCAATGGGGGGGTTACGCAGTATTTT.

This chain uses TRBV5-1 with TRBJ2-7, with 7 bases aligning to TRBD2. Germline V gives CDR1 SGHRS, CDR2 YFSETQ. The CDR3 has 13 amino acids. V lost 3 bases, J lost 1 base, and 1 base stayed unmatched. DNA for the CDR3: TGCGCCAGCAGCTCAGCGGGATCCTACGAGCAGTACTTC. Translation: CASSSAGSYEQYF.

The chain combines TRBV28 with TRBJ2-2, with D possibly being TRBD1 (6 bases). Germline V gene sequence: CDR1 MDHEN, CDR2 SYDVKM. Trimming removed 3 bases at V and 4 bases at J, with 12 bases between. The CDR3 consists of 15 residues. The CDR3 region has the DNA TGTGCCAGCAGTTTGGGGGCCTCGAGCACCGGGGAGCTGTTTTTT. Amino acids: CASSLGASSTGELFF.

J is TRBJ1-1 and V is TRBV28; TRBD1 is a possible D gene (5 bases). Germline V lookup: CDR1 MDHEN, CDR2 SYDVKM. This CDR3 region has 16 residues. V dropped 5 bases and J dropped 7 bases, with 23 bases sitting between them. Written as DNA, the CDR3 is TGTGCCAGCAGTCCCAACCGCGAAGTTCGGGGGGATGAAGCTTTCTTT. It is translated as CASSPNREVRGDEAFF. The entire variable domain, with the rest obtained from reference TRBV28 and TRBJ1-1, is as follows: DVKVTQSSRYLVKRTGEKVFLECVQDMDHENMFWYRQDPGLGLRLIYFSYDVKMKEKGDIPEGYSVSREKKERFSLILESASTNQTSMYLCASSPNREVRGDEAFFGQGTRLTVV.

CDR3 sequence reads: CASSYRPRQGYYGYTF. The CDR3 nucleotides are TGTGCCAGCAGTTACCGTCCGAGACAGGGGTACTATGGCTACACCTTC. The chain couples TRBV6-5 to TRBJ1-2; 8 nucleotides align to TRBD1. This CDR3 comprises 16 residues. Germline V lookup: CDR1 MNHEY, CDR2 SVGAGI. V trimming: 2 bases; J trimming: 3 bases; junction bases outside the gene matches: 8.